This T cell receptor (beta chain) appears in the sequencing data of a study of cytomegalovirus exposure and HLA in healthy donors. About this clone itself: Antigen: not known.

Study results and caveats: In a later analysis, several top co-occurrence clusters appeared linked to parvovirus B19, influenza, CMV and Epstein-Barr virus. Versus the approximately 700-donor mean, an Asian-associated ancestry cluster reportedly showed fewer N-insertions in a later analysis. Among TCR beta chains, those listed as cytomegalovirus-associated numbered 164.

This CDR3 contains 13 residues. The V and J ends lost 5 bases and 1 base respectively, with 8 bases between them. CDR1 is KGHSH and CDR2 is LQKENI in the germline V gene. Researchers ran the PCR with 60 Vbeta and 13 Jbeta primers. Clones were read by immunoSEQ multiplex PCR, and TCRdb kept only the in-frame ones, dropping some. The sample yields about 190,000 clones, more than 65% seen once. Sequencing was performed on PBMCs. The sequence derives from a woman under 40 in good health and CMV-seropositive. The V and J genes are TRBV18 and TRBJ1-1, with D possibly being TRBD1 (5 bases). CDR3 sequence reads: CASSTTANTEAFF. CDR3 DNA sequence: TGTGCCAGCTCAACGACAGCGAACACTGAAGCTTTCTTT.